A selection of T cell receptor beta chains follows, all from one sample in a study of T-cell reconstitution after alpha-beta-depleted transplantation in children. TCRdb called the PCR reads again in MiXCR, with one record for every CDR3 protein. The sample has about 980,000 distinct CDR3 sequences; 25% to 30% are singletons. The specimen was PBMCs, mostly from graft donor cells, collected 360 days after TCRalphabeta/CD19-depleted stem cell transplant. The receptors originated from a boy younger than two who had a stem cell transplant for SCID, so the T cells may come from the graft donor. The CDR3 runs from the conserved cysteine through the conserved F or W. D genes are given only for firm matches. Clone size is stated in some rows and not others, as once, few, many or a class when expanded.

v_gene: TRBV7-2
j_gene: TRBJ2-5
abundance: -
d_gene: -
CDR3aa: CASSLNVGQETQYF
CDR3nt: TGTGCCAGCAGCTTAAACGTGGGCCAAGAGACCCAGTACTTC

v_gene: TRBV18
j_gene: TRBJ2-3
abundance: many
d_gene: -
CDR3aa: CASSPPGSDTQYF
CDR3nt: TGTGCCAGCTCACCACCGGGTTCAGATACGCAGTATTTT

v_gene: TRBV20-1
j_gene: TRBJ1-6
abundance: -
d_gene: TRBD1
CDR3aa: CSARDQGQGADSPLHF
CDR3nt: TGCAGTGCTAGAGATCAGGGACAGGGGGCGGATTCACCCCTCCACTTT

v_gene: TRBV24-1
j_gene: TRBJ2-5
abundance: -
d_gene: -
CDR3aa: CATSDKDGARETQYF
CDR3nt: TGTGCCACCAGTGACAAGGACGGCGCTAGGGAGACCCAGTACTTC

v_gene: TRBV13
j_gene: TRBJ2-7
abundance: few
d_gene: -
CDR3aa: CASSPEGQVVSYEQYF
CDR3nt: TGTGCCAGCAGCCCAGAAGGGCAGGTGGTCTCCTACGAGCAGTACTTC

v_gene: TRBV20-1
j_gene: TRBJ2-7
abundance: few
d_gene: -
CDR3aa: CSAGSRSYEQYF
CDR3nt: TGCAGTGCAGGGTCCCGCTCCTACGAGCAGTACTTC

v_gene: TRBV20-1
j_gene: TRBJ2-5
abundance: few
d_gene: -
CDR3aa: CSARAGLEETQYF
CDR3nt: TGCAGTGCTAGGGCGGGGTTAGAGGAGACCCAGTACTTC

v_gene: TRBV12-3/TRBV12-4
j_gene: TRBJ2-5
abundance: -
d_gene: -
CDR3aa: CASTQSPGQETQYF
CDR3nt: TGTGCCAGCACTCAATCCCCCGGACAAGAGACCCAGTACTTC

v_gene: TRBV20-1
j_gene: TRBJ1-2
abundance: few
d_gene: -
CDR3aa: CSAREVSRAGNYGYTF
CDR3nt: TGCAGTGCTAGAGAAGTAAGCAGGGCGGGGAACTATGGCTACACCTTC

v_gene: TRBV20-1
j_gene: TRBJ1-1
abundance: few
d_gene: -
CDR3aa: CSALPPTPRSTEAFF
CDR3nt: TGCAGTGCCCTACCCCCGACACCTCGGAGCACTGAAGCTTTCTTT

v_gene: TRBV11-2
j_gene: TRBJ2-5
abundance: few
d_gene: -
CDR3aa: CASSLEPYKETQYF
CDR3nt: TGTGCCAGCAGCTTAGAGCCGTACAAAGAGACCCAGTACTTC

v_gene: TRBV7-9
j_gene: TRBJ2-2
abundance: -
d_gene: -
CDR3aa: CASSLPSVGQGTGELFF
CDR3nt: TGTGCCAGCAGCCTACCGTCAGTCGGGCAGGGGACCGGGGAGCTGTTTTTT

v_gene: TRBV1
j_gene: TRBJ2-1
abundance: -
d_gene: -
CDR3aa: CTSSLSGSYNEQFF
CDR3nt: TGCACCAGCAGCCTCTCGGGGTCCTACAATGAGCAGTTCTTC

v_gene: TRBV24-1
j_gene: TRBJ2-5
abundance: few
d_gene: TRBD2
CDR3aa: CATSDSGTSEETQYF
CDR3nt: TGTGCCACCAGTGATTCCGGGACTAGCGAGGAGACCCAGTACTTC

v_gene: TRBV6-5
j_gene: TRBJ2-1
abundance: -
d_gene: -
CDR3aa: CASSYSKGGLGTDYNEQFF
CDR3nt: TGTGCCAGCAGTTACTCGAAGGGGGGGTTGGGGACAGACTACAATGAGCAGTTCTTC

v_gene: TRBV11-2
j_gene: TRBJ2-2
abundance: few
d_gene: -
CDR3aa: CASSEEWAGELFF
CDR3nt: TGTGCCAGCAGCGAGGAGTGGGCCGGGGAGCTGTTTTTT

v_gene: TRBV12-5
j_gene: TRBJ2-1
abundance: -
d_gene: TRBD1
CDR3aa: CASGLTLTGARDEQFF
CDR3nt: TGTGCTAGTGGCCTGACGTTGACAGGGGCTCGGGATGAGCAGTTCTTC

v_gene: TRBV12-3/TRBV12-4
j_gene: TRBJ2-2
abundance: -
d_gene: TRBD2
CDR3aa: CASILFGGGPRGELFF
CDR3nt: TGTGCCAGCATTTTATTCGGCGGGGGGCCCCGCGGGGAGCTGTTTTTT

v_gene: TRBV20-1
j_gene: TRBJ2-7
abundance: few
d_gene: -
CDR3aa: CSARGEWGPRPEQYF
CDR3nt: TGCAGTGCTAGAGGGGAGTGGGGTCCCAGGCCCGAGCAGTACTTC

v_gene: TRBV7-9
j_gene: TRBJ2-2
abundance: -
d_gene: -
CDR3aa: CASSLLWMGSTGELFF
CDR3nt: TGTGCCAGCAGCTTACTGTGGATGGGGAGCACCGGGGAGCTGTTTTTT

v_gene: TRBV10-3
j_gene: TRBJ2-1
abundance: few
d_gene: TRBD2
CDR3aa: CAISEVSGGLRKNEQFF
CDR3nt: TGTGCCATCAGTGAAGTAAGCGGGGGCCTTCGGAAGAATGAGCAGTTCTTC

v_gene: TRBV5-6
j_gene: TRBJ2-1
abundance: few
d_gene: -
CDR3aa: CASSLMDGDPYNEQFF
CDR3nt: TGTGCCAGCAGCTTGATGGACGGGGACCCCTACAATGAGCAGTTCTTC

v_gene: TRBV10-2
j_gene: TRBJ2-2
abundance: many
d_gene: -
CDR3aa: CASRRGTGELFF
CDR3nt: TGTGCCAGCAGGCGGGGTACCGGGGAGCTGTTTTTT

v_gene: TRBV5-1
j_gene: TRBJ1-1
abundance: few
d_gene: TRBD1
CDR3aa: CASRTGDRLNTEAFF
CDR3nt: TGCGCCAGCAGAACCGGGGACAGATTGAACACTGAAGCTTTCTTT

v_gene: TRBV4-1
j_gene: TRBJ2-5
abundance: -
d_gene: -
CDR3aa: CASSQDGRKTQYF
CDR3nt: TGCGCCAGCAGCCAAGATGGCAGGAAGACCCAGTACTTC

v_gene: TRBV6-6
j_gene: TRBJ1-2
abundance: few
d_gene: -
CDR3aa: CASRKGGLVGYTF
CDR3nt: TGTGCCAGCAGAAAGGGGGGGTTGGTGGGCTACACCTTC